This paragraph covers one T cell receptor (beta chain) sequence. This specimen belongs to a study of cytomegalovirus exposure and HLA in healthy donors. CDR1 is SGHRS, CDR2 YFSETQ, per germline. The junction had 5 bases not matched to a gene; V was cut back by 4 bases and J by 8 bases. The CDR3 totals 13 residues. Use of 60 Vbeta and 13 Jbeta primers characterized the PCR. Generated by immunoSEQ multiplex PCR, the TCRdb table keeps only in-frame clones and is missing some. The data hold some 160,000 clones, with approximately 80% observed a single time. The rearrangement uses TRBV5-1 and TRBJ2-1; TRBD2 aligns across 8 bases. The sample consisted of PBMCs. The clonotype originates from a woman aged 40 to 50 in good health and CMV-seropositive. The CDR3 DNA reads TGCGCCAGCAGCCCAACTAGCGGTCATGAGCAGTTCTTC. Amino acid sequence: CASSPTSGHEQFF. Filled out from reference TRBV5-1 and TRBJ2-1, the complete variable domain reads KAGVTQTPRYLIKTRGQQVTLSCSPISGHRSVSWYQQTPGQGLQFLFEYFSETQRNKGNFPGRFSGRQFSNSRSEMNVSTLELGDSALYLCASSPTSGHEQFFGPGTRLTVL.